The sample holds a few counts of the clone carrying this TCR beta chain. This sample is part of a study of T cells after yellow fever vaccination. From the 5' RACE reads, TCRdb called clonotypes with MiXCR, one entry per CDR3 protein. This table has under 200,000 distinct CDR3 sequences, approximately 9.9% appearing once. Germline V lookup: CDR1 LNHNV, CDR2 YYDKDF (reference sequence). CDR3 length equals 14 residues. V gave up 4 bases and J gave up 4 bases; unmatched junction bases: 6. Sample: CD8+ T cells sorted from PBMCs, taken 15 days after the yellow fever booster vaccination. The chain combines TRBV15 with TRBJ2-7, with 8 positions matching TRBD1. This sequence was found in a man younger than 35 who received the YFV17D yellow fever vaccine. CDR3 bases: TGTGCCACCAGCACCGCAACAGGGGGATACGAGCAGTACTTC. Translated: CATSTATGGYEQYF.